What follows are 27 T cell receptor beta chains derived from one specimen sequenced in a study of beta chain features in type 1 diabetes. Sequencing targeted expressed TCRB transcripts, as all isolated RNA had been reverse transcribed. This table comes from immunoSEQ multiplex PCR, and its TCRdb copy is limited to in-frame clones, with some not included. The profile shows hundreds of thousands of clones, 30% of them singletons. Sequencing was carried out using naive CD4+ T cells from blood. These receptors came from a man aged 18 to 30 in good health.

This clone was observed a handful of times. The junction and the germline gene differ at one end; a read error may be behind it. The chain combines TRBV29-1 with TRBJ2-7; tentative D call: TRBD2 (6 bases). The germline CDR1 and CDR2 sequences are SQVTM and ANQGSEA. The CDR3 covers 15 residues. The CDR3 coding sequence is TGCCGCGTCCTACCCCCGGGAGCAGCCCTGGACGAGCAGTACTTC. Translated, it gives CRVLPPGAALDEQYF.

This clone occurred once. The rearrangement uses TRBV7-6 and TRBJ1-2, with unresolved D. Deletions cut 2 bases from V and 6 bases from J, with 7 bases between. The germline CDR1 and CDR2 sequences are SGHVS and FNYEAQ. The CDR3 contains 12 residues. CDR3 loop: CASSLFGDGYTF. CDR3 sequence (DNA): TGTGCCAGCAGCTTATTCGGGGATGGCTACACCTTC.

This clone was picked up a small number of times. The V gene is TRBV18, the J gene TRBJ1-4; D not resolved. Trimming removed 3 bases at V and 2 bases at J, with 10 bases between. CDR1 and CDR2 (germline): KGHSH, LQKENI. The length of the CDR3 is 15 residues. The CDR3 region is CASSPVRSTNEKLFF. Here the CDR3 DNA reads TGTGCCAGCTCACCCGTGAGGTCGACTAATGAAAAACTGTTTTTT. The variable domain in full, completed from reference TRBV18 and TRBJ1-4, reads NAGVMQNPRHLVRRRGQEARLRCSPMKGHSHVYWYRQLPEEGLKFMVYLQKENIIDESGMPKERFSAEFPKEGPSILRIQQVVRGDSAAYFCASSPVRSTNEKLFFGSGTQLSVL.

This clone was counted only a few times. This chain joins TRBV7-2 and TRBJ1-4; D might be TRBD1 (5 bases). The CDR3 totals 14 residues. V shed 2 bases and J shed 2 bases, with 6 bases lying between them. Germline V CDR1 and CDR2: SGHTA, FQGNSA. The CDR3 sequence is CASSLWGTNEKLFF. CDR3 nucleotides: TGTGCCAGCAGCTTATGGGGGACTAATGAAAAACTGTTTTTT.

The genes are TRBV7-2 and TRBJ2-7, with D unresolved. The CDR3 consists of 13 residues. The V end was cut by 5 bases, the J end by 0 bases, with 8 bases between. Looked up from germline, CDR1 is SGHTA and CDR2 is FQGNSA. CDR3 residues: CASSIGVSYEQYF. The CDR3 bases are TGTGCCAGCAGCATAGGAGTCTCCTACGAGCAGTACTTC.

The chain uses TRBV7-9 and TRBJ2-1, with D unclear. V gave up 1 base and J gave up 8 bases, with 15 bases separating them. CDR1 and CDR2 (germline): SEHNR, FQNEAQ (reference sequence). The CDR3 has 15 amino acids. In DNA form, the CDR3 reads TGTGCCAGCAGCTTAGTTTCACCGGTGAGCGATGAGCAGTTCTTC. It translates to CASSLVSPVSDEQFF.

The chain links TRBV9 to TRBJ2-2, with D hard to call. CDR3 length equals 15 residues. V gave up 0 bases and J gave up 6 bases, with 12 bases separating them. CDR1 is SGDLS, CDR2 YYNGEE, per germline. For the CDR3, the DNA is TGTGCCAGCAGCGTAGGTGGGTCACAGCCCGGGGAGCTGTTTTTT. This gives the protein CASSVGGSQPGELFF.

This rearrangement joins TRBV4-1 to TRBJ1-4; D remains ambiguous. Germline CDR1 is MGHRA and CDR2 is YSYEKL. The CDR3 length is 14 residues. Trimming stripped 4 bases from V and 2 bases from J, with 8 bases between. CDR3 sequence reads: CASSPVFTNEKLFF. The CDR3 bases are TGCGCCAGCAGCCCAGTCTTTACTAATGAAAAACTGTTTTTT.

This chain connects TRBV4-1 to TRBJ2-7; no clear D gene. The CDR3 is 14 residues long. Germline V CDR1 and CDR2: MGHRA, YSYEKL. V was clipped by 3 bases and J by 0 bases, with 9 bases between them. CDR3 in amino acids: CASSQLLVSYEQYF. The CDR3, as DNA: TGCGCCAGCAGCCAGCTCCTCGTCTCCTACGAGCAGTACTTC.

J is TRBJ2-3 and V is TRBV7-9; D may be TRBD2 (6 bases). The CDR3 length is 15 residues. The germline gives CDR1 SEHNR, CDR2 FQNEAQ (reference sequence). Trimming stripped 1 base from V and 1 base from J, with 9 bases between. The CDR3 here is CASSLVGGGTDTQYF. CDR3 coding DNA: TGTGCCAGCAGCTTAGTAGGCGGGGGCACAGATACGCAGTATTTT.

V usage is TRBV19 and J usage is TRBJ2-1; 10 bases match TRBD2. CDR3 size: 15 residues. Germline CDR1 is LNHDA and CDR2 is SQIVND (reference sequence). Trimming took 4 bases from V and 3 from J; bases not matched to a gene: 3. The CDR3 region has the DNA TGTGCCAGTAGTAAGCTAGCGGGAGTCTACAATGAGCAGTTCTTC. Translation gives CASSKLAGVYNEQFF.

Here the CDR3 reads CASSVTLGPQYF. CDR3 DNA: TGTGCCAGCAGCGTAACATTGGGTCCGCAGTATTTT. The chain has TRBV7-6 and TRBJ2-3, with unresolved D. This CDR3 is built from 12 residues. Looked up from germline, CDR1 is SGHVS and CDR2 is FNYEAQ. V lost 5 bases, J lost 10 bases, and 13 bases lay in between.

This clone was counted between two and nine times. The chain joins TRBV14 to TRBJ2-2; D is possibly TRBD2 (5 bases). Per the germline V gene, CDR1 is SGHDN and CDR2 is FVKESK. V lost 4 bases, J lost 0 bases, and 12 bases lay in between. This CDR3 spans 16 amino acids. CDR3 DNA sequence: TGTGCCAGCAGCCCACCCTTAGCGACGAACACCGGGGAGCTGTTTTTT. Amino acid sequence: CASSPPLATNTGELFF.

V usage is TRBV29-1 and J usage is TRBJ2-1; D remains unclear. The CDR3 extends over 13 amino acids. Between the trimmed V and J ends, which lost 1 base and 7 bases, there was a span of 11 bases. Germline CDR1 and CDR2: SQVTM and ANQGSEA. DNA of the CDR3: TGCAGCGTTGAAGGTCGGTTCGCAAATGAGCAGTTCTTC. Translated, it gives CSVEGRFANEQFF.

This clone was seen a few times. The chain combines TRBV15 with TRBJ2-7; 8 nucleotides align to TRBD2. Trimming removed 0 bases from V and 3 bases from J; junction bases left unmatched: 13. The germline V gene encodes CDR1 LNHNV and CDR2 YYDKDF (reference sequence). This CDR3 spans 18 amino acids. The CDR3 DNA is TGTGCCACCAGCAGAGACGGGACTAGTAAGTCAACGTTCTACGAGCAGTACTTC. Translating it yields CATSRDGTSKSTFYEQYF.

The chain recombines TRBV7-8 with TRBJ1-2, with a possible D match to TRBD1 (5 bases). The CDR3 consists of 12 residues. Trimming took off 5 bases at V and 2 bases at J, with 6 bases between the two ends. CDR1 is SGHVS, CDR2 FQNEAQ, per germline. The CDR3 DNA follows: TGTGCCAGCAGCGCAGGGAACTATGGCTACACCTTC. Amino acid sequence: CASSAGNYGYTF.

In its sample, this clone was seen a few times. The V and J genes are TRBV7-9 and TRBJ1-4, with a weak D call TRBD1 (6 bases). Germline V gene lookup returns CDR1 SEHNR and CDR2 FQNEAQ (reference sequence). The CDR3 contains 14 residues. V lost 5 bases, J lost 6 bases, and 13 bases lay in between. CDR3 sequence reads: CASSPGEGDEKLFF. The CDR3 nucleotides read TGTGCCAGCAGCCCCGGTGAGGGGGATGAAAAACTGTTTTTT.

The V and J genes are TRBV4-3 and TRBJ1-2; TRBD1 is a possible D gene (5 bases). V was cut by 4 bases and J by 1 base, with 13 bases left in between. The CDR3 has 15 residues. The germline CDR1 and CDR2 sequences are LGHNA and YSLEER. In DNA, the CDR3 is TGCGCCAGCAGCCGCGGGACGGGCGATAACTATGGCTACACCTTC. As protein: CASSRGTGDNYGYTF.

The chain recombines TRBV30 with TRBJ1-4, with D maybe TRBD1 (5 bases). The V and J ends lost 3 bases and 8 bases respectively, with 7 bases between them. Germline V gives CDR1 GTSNPN, CDR2 SVGIG (reference sequence). The length of the CDR3 is 11 residues. CDR3 DNA: TGTGCCTGGAGCTGGGGGGAAAAACTGTTTTTT. This gives the protein CAWSWGEKLFF.

The chain is built from TRBV28 and TRBJ2-1; D remains ambiguous. This CDR3 contains 12 residues. V lost 2 bases, J lost 6 bases, and 5 bases lay in between. CDR1 is MDHEN, CDR2 SYDVKM, per germline. CDR3 sequence: CASSLLLNEQFF. For the CDR3, the DNA is TGTGCCAGCAGTTTACTGCTCAATGAGCAGTTCTTC.

The chain joins TRBV30 to TRBJ2-1; 11 bases agree with TRBD2. Germline CDR1 GTSNPN, CDR2 SVGIG (reference sequence). This CDR3 is built from 15 residues. With V trimmed by 1 base and J by 8 bases, 7 bases remained unmatched. The CDR3 region is CAWSGSGLAGDEQFF. As DNA, the CDR3 is TGTGCCTGGAGTGGGTCCGGACTAGCGGGCGATGAGCAGTTCTTC.

This clone occurred a few times. The chain joins TRBV29-1 to TRBJ2-7; D could derive from TRBD1 or TRBD2 (5 bases each). The CDR3 loop spans 12 amino acids. In germline, CDR1 is SQVTM, CDR2 ANQGSEA. Trimming cost V 5 bases and J 0 bases, with 8 bases left between them. The CDR3 is CSVWDGSYEQYF. The DNA of the CDR3 is TGCAGCGTTTGGGACGGCTCCTACGAGCAGTACTTC.

The sample holds a few counts of this clone. The chain uses TRBV11-2 and TRBJ2-6; tentative D call: TRBD2 (5 bases). The CDR3 has 15 residues. CDR1 SGHAT and CDR2 FQNNGV come from the germline V gene. V lost 6 bases to trimming and J lost 2 bases, with 11 bases between them. The CDR3 is CASRATRAGANVLTF. The CDR3 DNA reads TGTGCCAGCAGGGCCACTAGGGCTGGGGCCAACGTCCTGACTTTC.

CDR3 nucleotide sequence: TGTGCCAGCAGCCCCAGGGAAACGCAGTATTTT. Its translation: CASSPRETQYF. The chain is built from TRBV11-2 and TRBJ2-3; D perhaps matches TRBD1 (5 bases). V was cut by 5 bases and J by 9 bases, with 9 bases left in between. The CDR3 has 11 residues. Germline assignment: CDR1 SGHAT and CDR2 FQNNGV.

The gene calls are TRBV10-3 and TRBJ2-7; the D gene could be TRBD1 or TRBD2 (5 bases each). Germline loops: CDR1 ENHRY, CDR2 SYGVKD. This CDR3 contains 17 residues. V was trimmed by 7 bases and J by 0 bases, leaving 22 bases between them. CDR3 in amino acids: CAITTSERGEVSYEQYF. CDR3 DNA sequence: TGTGCCATCACCACGTCAGAGAGGGGCGAAGTCTCCTACGAGCAGTACTTC.

V and J are TRBV18 and TRBJ1-5, with unresolved D. Trimming removed 2 bases from V and 3 bases from J, with 14 bases in between. This CDR3 region has 16 residues. Looked up from germline, CDR1 is KGHSH and CDR2 is LQKENI. Here the CDR3 reads CASSPTAQVHNQPQHF. As DNA, the CDR3 is TGTGCCAGCTCACCAACCGCTCAGGTGCACAATCAGCCCCAGCATTTT.

This clone was seen a handful of times. V gene TRBV29-1 combines with J gene TRBJ2-5; 11 nucleotides agree with TRBD2. Germline CDR1 is SQVTM and CDR2 is ANQGSEA. V was clipped by 1 base and J by 5 bases; unmatched bases: 9. This CDR3 contains 16 residues. The CDR3 loop is CSVEGGSGRARETQYF. The CDR3 DNA reads as TGCAGCGTTGAAGGGGGTAGCGGGAGGGCGCGGGAGACCCAGTACTTC.